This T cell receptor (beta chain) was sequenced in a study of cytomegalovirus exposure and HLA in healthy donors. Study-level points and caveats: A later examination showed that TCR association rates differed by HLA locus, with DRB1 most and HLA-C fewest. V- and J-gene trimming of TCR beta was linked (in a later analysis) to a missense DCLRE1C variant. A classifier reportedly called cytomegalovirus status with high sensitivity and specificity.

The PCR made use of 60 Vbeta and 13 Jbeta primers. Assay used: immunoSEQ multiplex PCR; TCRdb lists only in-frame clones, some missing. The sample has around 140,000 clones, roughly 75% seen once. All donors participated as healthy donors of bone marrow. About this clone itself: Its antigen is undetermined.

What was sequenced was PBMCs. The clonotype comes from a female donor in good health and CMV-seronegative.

CDR3 residues: CASSPTGPGGQLAQHF. In nucleotides, the CDR3 is TGTGCCAGCTCACCGACAGGGCCGGGTGGGCAATTGGCCCAGCATTTT. The V gene is TRBV18, the J gene TRBJ1-5; 7 nucleotides line up with TRBD1. The CDR3 covers 16 residues. V was pared by 3 bases and J by 11 bases, with 16 bases of the junction left unmatched. Germline-derived CDR1 and CDR2 are KGHSH and LQKENI.